This TCR beta chain was identified in a study of identical twins. Using its own MiXCR run on the 5' RACE reads, TCRdb lists one record per CDR3 protein. The table includes fewer than 500,000 distinct CDR3 sequences, more than 13% detected once. This clonotype occurred a few times. V shed 0 bases, J shed 4 bases, and the junction held 8 bases outside the gene matches. This CDR3 region has 16 residues. The V gene's germline CDR1 is SGHNT and CDR2 YYREEE (reference sequence). The same specimen was also included in a second study, on yellow fever vaccine responses in identical twins.

The clonotype comes from a young woman in good health. Specimen: CD4+ T cells sorted from blood. The chain joins TRBV5-4 to TRBJ1-2; 8 bases fit TRBD1. The DNA for the CDR3 is TGTGCCAGCAGCTTGGCCCGACAGGGGAAGGGCTATGGCTACACCTTC. Translated, it gives CASSLARQGKGYGYTF.